The subject of this entry is one T cell receptor beta chain. Its antigen is not known. The data belong to a study of long-term antiretroviral therapy in people with HIV. General study points: Older ART regimens may have been in use when blood was drawn between the mid-2000s and the late 2010s.

None of the participants with HIV were treated outside the United States. Sequencing used immunoSEQ v3.0 at survey level. Sequencing targeted roughly 35,000-50,000 T-cell genomes per sample. Using immunoSEQ multiplex PCR, the repertoire was profiled, and TCRdb retains in-frame clones only, with some absent. The profile covers fewer than 20,000 clones, with roughly 94% appearing a single time and 4.5% to 5.5% taken by the ten largest. Per germline, CDR1 SGHRS and CDR2 YFSETQ. The CDR3 is made up of 14 amino acids. Deletions cut 5 bases from V and 1 base from J, with 7 bases between. The source material was unsorted PBMCs, sampled about 6 years after starting antiretroviral therapy. The TCR comes from a woman aged 45-60 years with HIV. The rearrangement joins TRBV5-1 to TRBJ2-6; unclear D gene. The CDR3: CASSRSSGANVLTF. The CDR3, as DNA: TGCGCCAGCAGTAGGAGTTCTGGGGCCAACGTCCTGACTTTC. The full variable domain, rest sourced from reference TRBV5-1 and TRBJ2-6, is KAGVTQTPRYLIKTRGQQVTLSCSPISGHRSVSWYQQTPGQGLQFLFEYFSETQRNKGNFPGRFSGRQFSNSRSEMNVSTLELGDSALYLCASSRSSGANVLTFGAGSRLTVL.